Shown below are 14 T cell receptor beta chains from a single sample sequenced in a study of human T cells and chemical hapten exposure. Regarding time point: patch test 1, 2 weeks after DPC sensitization. Treatment given: therapeutic diphenylcyclopropenone sensitization with weekly scalp DPC. TCRdb re-called the RACE reads through MiXCR, storing one row per CDR3 protein. The sample yields roughly 180,000 distinct CDR3 sequences, about a fifth seen once. Here the sequenced sample was whole blood, taken in connection with sensitization to the hapten diphenylcyclopropenone (DPC). The receptor source for this set is a woman in her fifties or sixties with alopecia areata. Some clones in this sample may be carry-over from other donors' samples.

This clonotype was counted only a few times. The chain joins TRBV7-6 to TRBJ2-2, with D possibly being TRBD1 (5 bases). Trimming shortened V by 1 base and J by 0 bases, and 9 bases separated the two germline ends. Germline CDR1 and CDR2: SGHVS and FNYEAQ. CDR3 size: 16 residues. This CDR3 reads CASSLGRVANTGELFF. The CDR3 DNA reads as TGTGCCAGCAGCTTAGGCAGGGTGGCGAACACCGGGGAGCTGTTTTTT.

The rearrangement joins TRBV18 to TRBJ2-3, with D possibly matching TRBD1 (5 bases). CDR3 length: 15 residues. Germline values: CDR1 KGHSH, CDR2 LQKENI. V was cut by 1 base and J by 5 bases, with 13 bases left in between. Here the CDR3 reads CASSPQGIRQDTQYF. The DNA for the CDR3 is TGTGCCAGCTCACCACAGGGGATCCGCCAAGATACGCAGTATTTT.

V usage is TRBV4-2 and J usage is TRBJ1-5; D ambiguous. The V end was cut by 0 bases, the J end by 4 bases, with 10 bases between. The germline V gene has CDR1 LGHNA and CDR2 YNFKEQ. This CDR3 is 15 amino acids long. This chain's CDR3 is CASSQDGDLNQPQHF. CDR3 nucleotides: TGTGCCAGCAGCCAAGATGGAGACCTTAATCAGCCCCAGCATTTT.

The sample holds a few counts of this clonotype. J is TRBJ2-1 and V is TRBV24-1; D uncertain. Germline lookup yields CDR1 KGHDR and CDR2 SFDVKD. V was pared by 6 bases and J by 10 bases, with 9 bases between. The CDR3 is 11 amino acids. This CDR3 reads CATSRLSEQFF. The CDR3 region has the DNA TGTGCCACCAGTCGGTTGTCCGAGCAGTTCTTC.

The chain combines TRBV10-2 with TRBJ1-5, with no clear D. Germline values: CDR1 WSHSY, CDR2 SAAADI. V lost 0 bases to trimming and J lost 4 bases, with 7 bases between them. The CDR3 extends over 14 amino acids. CDR3 region: CASSESMVNQPQHF. The CDR3 bases are TGCGCCAGCAGTGAGTCAATGGTAAATCAGCCCCAGCATTTT.

DNA for the CDR3: TGTGCCAGCAGCAGAGACGGGAACTCCTACGAGCAGTACTTC. Amino acids: CASSRDGNSYEQYF. V gene TRBV11-2 combines with J gene TRBJ2-7, with a tentative D call TRBD2 (5 bases). V lost 5 bases and J lost 0, with 11 bases in between. The germline CDR1 and CDR2 sequences are SGHAT and FQNNGV. The length of the CDR3 is 14 residues.

The chain uses TRBV29-1 and TRBJ2-1; TRBD2 aligns across 9 bases. This CDR3 is 18 amino acids long. CDR1 is SQVTM, CDR2 ANQGSEA, per germline. The V segment lost 5 bases and the J segment 5 bases; nucleotides outside the gene matches: 19. CDR3 DNA sequence: TGCAGCGTTCGCGGTATTGCGGGAGGGCCCCTCCTACACAATGAGCAGTTCTTC. Amino acid sequence: CSVRGIAGGPLLHNEQFF.

This clonotype was counted a few times. The CDR3 loop is CASSLAPTDGHYGYTF. As DNA, the CDR3 is TGCGCCAGCAGCTTGGCCCCCACGGACGGACACTATGGCTACACCTTC. The genes are TRBV5-1 and TRBJ1-2; no clear D gene. CDR3 size: 16 residues. The germline V gene has CDR1 SGHRS and CDR2 YFSETQ. Between the trimmed V and J ends, which lost 0 bases and 3 bases, there was a span of 15 bases.

This clonotype was seen repeatedly, ten times or more. The rearrangement uses TRBV28 and TRBJ2-7, with D possibly being TRBD2 (6 bases). The CDR3 loop spans 14 amino acids. Trimming took 1 base from V and 7 from J, leaving 14 bases between them. Germline V lookup: CDR1 MDHEN, CDR2 SYDVKM. The CDR3 nucleotides are TGTGCCAGCAGTTTATCGACTAGTGCGAGGGAGCAGTACTTC. It codes for CASSLSTSAREQYF.

The V and J genes are TRBV18 and TRBJ2-3; the D is unclear. The germline V gene encodes CDR1 KGHSH and CDR2 LQKENI. V was shortened by 1 base and J by 4 bases, with 9 bases between the two germline ends. The CDR3 runs 14 residues. CDR3 amino acids: CASSPLLLPDTQYF. The CDR3 region has the DNA TGTGCCAGCTCACCACTACTTCTCCCAGATACGCAGTATTTT. Complete variable domain (other parts from reference TRBV18 and TRBJ2-3): NAGVMQNPRHLVRRRGQEARLRCSPMKGHSHVYWYRQLPEEGLKFMVYLQKENIIDESGMPKERFSAEFPKEGPSILRIQQVVRGDSAAYFCASSPLLLPDTQYFGPGTRLTVL.

This clonotype was found a few times. This sequence joins TRBV12-3 or TRBV12-4 and TRBJ1-4, with D maybe TRBD1 (6 bases). V lost 5 bases to trimming and J lost 6 bases, with 16 bases between them. This CDR3 is 15 amino acids long. The CDR3: CASSVLGGRDEKLFF. As DNA, the CDR3 is TGTGCCAGCAGTGTTCTGGGGGGCAGGGATGAAAAACTGTTTTTT.

V gene TRBV2 combines with J gene TRBJ2-7; D remains unclear. V was trimmed by 3 bases and J by 0 bases, leaving 9 bases between them. The CDR3 loop spans 14 amino acids. CDR1 and CDR2 from the germline V gene are SNHLY and FYNNEI. The CDR3 loop reads CASSDRPSSYEQYF. The CDR3 DNA is TGTGCCAGCAGTGACAGGCCCAGCTCCTACGAGCAGTACTTC.

The chain links TRBV11-2 to TRBJ2-7, with a tentative D call TRBD2 (5 bases). V gave up 1 base and J gave up 6 bases, with 13 bases separating them. The CDR3 length is 14 residues. CDR1 and CDR2 (germline): SGHAT, FQNNGV. CDR3 in DNA: TGTGCCAGCAGCTTAGGGCTAGCAAGCAGCGAGCAGTACTTC. It yields the protein CASSLGLASSEQYF. The entire variable domain, with the rest obtained from reference TRBV11-2 and TRBJ2-7, is as follows: EAGVAQSPRYKIIEKRQSVAFWCNPISGHATLYWYQQILGQGPKLLIQFQNNGVVDDSQLPKDRFSAERLKGVDSTLKIQPAKLEDSAVYLCASSLGLASSEQYFGPGTRLTVT.

The V and J genes are TRBV29-1 and TRBJ1-1; D not certain. CDR1 SQVTM and CDR2 ANQGSEA come from the germline V gene. Trimming shortened V by 3 bases and J by 5 bases, and 10 bases separated the two germline ends. The CDR3 is made up of 12 amino acids. For the CDR3, the DNA is TGCAGCGTTGACGACCGAAGGACTGAAGCTTTCTTT. Translating gives CSVDDRRTEAFF.